These 20 T cell receptor beta chains originate from one sample sequenced in a study of blood T cell repertoires in COVID-19. The data were produced by immunoSEQ multiplex PCR, yet TCRdb's version contains in-frame clones alone and is incomplete. The table lists around 140,000 clones, around 86% of them singletons. Sequencing was carried out using peripheral blood. The receptors come from a man aged 50-60 years with active COVID-19.

The chain carries TRBV19 and TRBJ2-2; D perhaps matches TRBD2 (5 bases). V lost 3 bases to trimming and J lost 8 bases, with 19 bases between them. This CDR3 has 16 amino acids. Germline V lookup: CDR1 LNHDA, CDR2 SQIVND (reference sequence). CDR3 bases: TGTGCCAGTAGTATTGAAGGTAGCGCGGCCTGGGGGGAGCTGTTTTTT. Its protein product is CASSIEGSAAWGELFF.

The CDR3 nucleotides read TGTGCCAGCAGTGGCAGGGGGAACACCGGGGAGCTGTTTTTT. Its protein is CASSGRGNTGELFF. The chain carries TRBV25-1 and TRBJ2-2; the D gene is possibly TRBD1 (6 bases). The germline V and J ends were trimmed by 4 bases and 1 base, with 7 bases remaining between them. This CDR3 contains 14 residues. Per the germline V gene, CDR1 is MGHDK and CDR2 is SYGVNS.

The rearrangement uses TRBV5-4 and TRBJ1-1, with D possibly matching TRBD1 (5 bases). Trimming took off 0 bases at V and 4 bases at J, with 13 bases between the two ends. Germline assignment: CDR1 SGHNT and CDR2 YYREEE (reference sequence). The CDR3 runs 15 residues. The CDR3, as DNA: TGTGCCAGCAGCTTGGTGGGGCTTCTAATCACTGAAGCTTTCTTT. It yields the protein CASSLVGLLITEAFF.

This clone was counted a single time. The chain is built from TRBV3-1 (or the pseudogene TRBV3-2) and TRBJ2-5, with D perhaps TRBD2 (6 bases). The CDR3 length is 15 residues. Germline V gene data show CDR1 as LGHDT and CDR2 as YNNKEL (reference sequence). Trimming removed 4 bases from V and 5 bases from J, with 17 bases in between. CDR3: CASSLPGGGAETQYF. CDR3 DNA sequence: TGTGCCAGCAGCCTTCCTGGCGGCGGGGCCGAGACCCAGTACTTC.

This chain uses TRBV3-1 (or the pseudogene TRBV3-2) with TRBJ1-3; 8 bases align to TRBD1. The length of the CDR3 is 15 residues. V lost 5 bases to trimming and J lost 4 bases; unmatched junction nucleotides: 7. Germline assignment: CDR1 LGHDT and CDR2 YNNKEL (reference sequence). The CDR3 is CASSKTGVEGNTIYF. DNA for the CDR3: TGTGCCAGCAGCAAGACAGGGGTTGAAGGAAACACCATATATTTT.

V and J are TRBV6-6 and TRBJ1-4; unclear D gene. Looked up from germline, CDR1 is MNHNY and CDR2 is SVGAGI (reference sequence). The CDR3 is made up of 14 amino acids. Trimming removed 0 bases from V and 5 bases from J, with 7 bases in between. Here the CDR3 reads CASSYSSVNEKLFF. CDR3 in DNA: TGTGCCAGCAGTTACTCGTCGGTAAATGAAAAACTGTTTTTT.

The chain couples TRBV5-1 to TRBJ2-1; possibly TRBD1 for D (5 bases). The CDR3 loop spans 14 amino acids. The germline gives CDR1 SGHRS, CDR2 YFSETQ. V lost 0 bases and J 8 bases, leaving 12 bases between the germline ends. The CDR3 DNA follows: TGCGCCAGCAGCTTGGCACAGGTGGCGGATGAGCAGTTCTTC. Residues: CASSLAQVADEQFF.

The chain has TRBV15 and TRBJ2-5; 8 bases match TRBD1. The CDR3 is 22 residues long. CDR1 is LNHNV, CDR2 YYDKDF, per germline (reference sequence). V lost 0 bases, J lost 2 bases, and 23 bases stayed unmatched. CDR3 sequence: CATSREGSFSLTQGAGQETQYF. The CDR3 DNA is TGTGCCACCAGCAGAGAAGGTAGTTTCTCCCTTACTCAGGGGGCAGGTCAAGAGACCCAGTACTTC.

The chain is built from TRBV6-6 and TRBJ2-2, with D hard to call. Germline values: CDR1 MNHNY, CDR2 SVGAGI (reference sequence). The CDR3 consists of 13 residues. The V and J ends lost 6 bases and 4 bases respectively, with 9 bases between them. The CDR3 nucleotides read TGTGCCAGCAGAGAGCGCGTCACCGGGGAGCTGTTTTTT. Translated: CASRERVTGELFF.

The chain has TRBV20-1 and TRBJ2-3; D is unresolved. Germline assignment: CDR1 DFQATT and CDR2 SNEGSKA (reference sequence). Trimming left V 3 bases short and J 0 bases short, with 10 bases between. The CDR3 covers 14 residues. CDR3 loop: CSASRSSSTDTQYF. The CDR3 region has the DNA TGCAGTGCTAGTCGGAGCTCTAGCACAGATACGCAGTATTTT.

This chain links TRBV6-5 with TRBJ1-2; weak D call: TRBD1 (5 bases). The CDR3 covers 14 residues. Germline V lookup: CDR1 MNHEY, CDR2 SVGAGI. V was pared by 6 bases and J by 4 bases, with 15 bases between. CDR3 in DNA: TGTGCCAGCAGAAATATTCAGGGTGCCTATGGCTACACCTTC. Residues: CASRNIQGAYGYTF.

The chain joins TRBV28 to TRBJ1-5, with a weak D call TRBD1 (5 bases). The CDR3 sequence is 14 residues long. The V and J ends lost 3 bases and 6 bases respectively, with 12 bases between them. The germline CDR1 and CDR2 sequences are MDHEN and SYDVKM. The CDR3 DNA follows: TGTGCCAGCAGTTTCAAGGGGATGAGTCAGCCCCAGCATTTT. It is translated as CASSFKGMSQPQHF.

The chain uses TRBV30 and TRBJ1-5; D unclear. Germline lookup yields CDR1 GTSNPN and CDR2 SVGIG (reference sequence). V lost 0 bases to trimming and J lost 2 bases, with 5 bases between them. The CDR3 runs to 13 residues. The CDR3 sequence: CAWSVERNQPQHF. The CDR3 region has the DNA TGTGCCTGGAGTGTTGAGCGCAATCAGCCCCAGCATTTT.

This chain connects TRBV7-9 to TRBJ2-1; TRBD2 aligns across 8 bases. The germline CDR1 and CDR2 sequences are SEHNR and FQNEAQ (reference sequence). V was pared by 4 bases and J by 6 bases, with 5 bases of the junction left unmatched. The CDR3 runs 14 residues. The CDR3 is CASSSQGTSNEQFF. The CDR3 DNA reads as TGTGCCAGCAGCTCCCAAGGGACTAGCAATGAGCAGTTCTTC.

The chain combines TRBV7-3 with TRBJ1-2; 10 positions agree with TRBD1. The germline V gene encodes CDR1 SGHTA and CDR2 FQGTGA. The CDR3 consists of 15 residues. Trimming at V came to 5 bases and at J to 6 bases, leaving 9 bases not matched to a gene. The CDR3 is CASSRTTGGMDGYTF. The CDR3 DNA is TGTGCCAGCAGCCGAACGACAGGGGGCATGGATGGCTACACCTTC.

CDR3 loop: CASSWGPFDTQYF. The CDR3 nucleotides read TGCGCCAGCAGCTGGGGGCCTTTCGATACGCAGTATTTT. The J gene is TRBJ2-3, the V gene TRBV5-1, with TRBD1 as a possible D gene (6 bases). This CDR3 is 13 amino acids long. The germline V and J ends were trimmed by 3 bases and 6 bases, with 11 bases remaining between them. Germline V lookup: CDR1 SGHRS, CDR2 YFSETQ.

The V gene is TRBV5-1, the J gene TRBJ1-5; D remains unclear. The CDR3 spans 14 residues. CDR1 SGHRS and CDR2 YFSETQ come from the germline V gene. V lost 0 bases to trimming and J lost 3 bases, with 7 bases between them. Here the CDR3 DNA reads TGCGCCAGCAGCTTGGACGGAGTCAATCAGCCCCAGCATTTT. It codes for CASSLDGVNQPQHF.

This sequence joins TRBV6-2 or TRBV6-3 and TRBJ2-1; 10 bases fit TRBD2. CDR1 is MNHEY and CDR2 is SVGEGT in the germline V gene. V gave up 5 bases and J gave up 0 bases; unmatched junction bases: 7. CDR3 length equals 17 residues. The CDR3 DNA follows: TGTGCCAGCAGTACCGGACTAGCGGATAGCTCCTACAATGAGCAGTTCTTC. This sequence encodes CASSTGLADSSYNEQFF.

V gene TRBV19 combines with J gene TRBJ2-7; 11 bases line up with TRBD1. The germline V gene encodes CDR1 LNHDA and CDR2 SQIVND (reference sequence). The CDR3 contains 15 residues. Trimming at V came to 6 bases and at J to 3 bases, leaving 7 bases not matched to a gene. The CDR3 nucleotides read TGTGCCAGTAGAAGTTCGGGGACAGGGGGCTACGAGCAGTACTTC. Its translation is CASRSSGTGGYEQYF.

This chain uses TRBV12-3 or TRBV12-4 with TRBJ1-4; a weak D match, TRBD1 (5 bases). The CDR3 consists of 13 residues. Deletions cut 7 bases from V and 7 bases from J, with 13 bases between. The CDR3 sequence is CASTIGRGEKLFF. CDR3 bases: TGTGCCAGCACCATAGGGAGGGGTGAAAAACTGTTTTTT.